The clone carrying this T cell receptor (beta chain) was observed a handful of times. As yet, its antigen is unknown. The entry originates in a study of graft-versus-host responses after intestinal transplantation. Background on the study: The study gave all recipients anti-thymocyte globulin induction, then tacrolimus and steroids for 2 to 3 years.

Findings and caveats of the study: Early after transplant, HvG clones declined as circulating GvH clones peaked.

TCRdb's copy holds only in-frame clones and misses some; the assay was immunoSEQ multiplex PCR. The profile shows around 100,000 clones, about 90% of them singletons. Germline CDR1 reads SGHRS; CDR2 reads YFSETQ. The CDR3 is 15 residues long. The V gene lost 0 bases and the J gene lost 4 bases, with 12 bases spanning the gap. The sample consisted of unstimulated CD4+ T cells sorted from spleen or lymph node cells, taken before transplant. The TCR was taken from a human donor who was the organ donor for an intestinal transplant. J is TRBJ2-3 and V is TRBV5-1; the D call may be TRBD1 or TRBD2 (5 bases each). CDR3 sequence reads: CASSLGGGRPDTQYF. CDR3 DNA: TGCGCCAGCAGCTTGGGTGGGGGTCGGCCAGATACGCAGTATTTT.